This entry is about one TCR beta chain. These data are taken from a study of blood T cells in healthy people across ages. The use of a sample-barcoded 5' primer and a J-beta primer mix characterized a second PCR of about 7 to 12 cycles. TCRdb ran MiXCR on the 5' RACE reads and lists one entry per CDR3 protein. The sample shows approximately 760,000 distinct CDR3 sequences, 20% to 25% of them seen only once. The sample was also linked to a second study, of T cells of mothers and their children. As that report states: The study sampled three healthy Caucasian mothers and their six children.

Sequencing input: blood. The receptor's source is a boy aged 10-17 years in good health.

The CDR3 sequence: CASTPGGRGTNYGYTF. The CDR3 DNA is TGTGCCAGCACCCCAGGCGGGAGAGGGACTAACTATGGCTACACCTTC. The V call is TRBV25-1, the J call TRBJ1-2; D gene unclear. The CDR3 sequence is 16 residues long. The germline V gene encodes CDR1 MGHDK and CDR2 SYGVNS. Between the trimmed V and J ends, which lost 7 bases and 0 bases, there was a span of 18 bases.